The rows below give T cell receptor beta chains drawn from one sample of a study of blood T cells in healthy people across ages. TCRdb processed the 5' RACE reads anew with MiXCR; each CDR3 protein has one entry. The sample has more than 1,400,000 distinct CDR3 sequences; around 39% are singletons. The sequenced sample was blood. These receptors originate from a woman aged 18-29 years in good health. Each CDR3 is given with its conserved first and last residue. The D gene is left open where the match is weak. Size is omitted from some rows. Given values are once, few, many or a class for expanded clones.

clone_size	d_call	j_call	v_call	cdr3_aa	cdr3_nt
NA	NA	TRBJ2-1	TRBV4-1	CASSHPGGSSGALLHSYNEQFF	TGCGCCAGCAGCCACCCAGGGGGGAGCAGCGGGGCTCTTTTGCATTCCTACAATGAGCAGTTCTTC
NA	TRBD2	TRBJ2-1	TRBV2	CASSEAPGLAVFLSSYNEQFF	TGTGCCAGCAGTGAAGCCCCGGGACTAGCGGTTTTTTTGAGCTCCTACAATGAGCAGTTCTTC
few	TRBD2	TRBJ2-3	TRBV6-2/TRBV6-3	CASSYALDLAGSSHADTQYF	TGTGCCAGCAGTTACGCCCTCGATCTAGCGGGGAGTTCTCACGCAGATACGCAGTATTTT
NA	NA	TRBJ2-5	TRBV20-1	CSASQDSVKGETQYF	TGCAGTGCTAGCCAGGACAGCGTGAAAGGGGAGACCCAGTACTTC
NA	NA	TRBJ2-3	TRBV7-8	CASSLEVGRTDYTQYF	TGTGCCAGCAGCTTAGAGGTCGGCAGGACTGACTATACGCAGTATTTT
NA	NA	TRBJ1-2	TRBV27	CASSLSEANGYTF	TGTGCCAGCAGTTTATCGGAGGCGAATGGCTACACCTTC
NA	TRBD1	TRBJ2-2	TRBV29-1	CSAGQDNTGELFF	TGCAGCGCTGGACAGGACAACACCGGGGAGCTGTTTTTT
once	NA	TRBJ1-2	TRBV5-1	CASSTRTVDGYTF	TGCGCCAGCAGCACACGGACAGTGGATGGCTACACCTTC
NA	NA	TRBJ2-7	TRBV19	CASSRGAGWEDEQYF	TGTGCCAGTAGTCGGGGTGCGGGATGGGAGGATGAGCAGTACTTC
NA	NA	TRBJ2-7	TRBV25-1	CASSEWDDWGEQYF	TGTGCCAGCAGTGAATGGGACGACTGGGGCGAGCAGTACTTC
NA	TRBD2	TRBJ2-7	TRBV7-2	CASSSLRVAGGRYNEQYF	TGTGCCAGCAGCTCTCTTAGAGTAGCGGGAGGACGATACAATGAGCAGTACTTC
few	TRBD1	TRBJ2-5	TRBV7-9	CASSPRTGGNQETQYF	TGTGCCAGCAGCCCAAGAACAGGGGGAAACCAAGAGACCCAGTACTTC
few	NA	TRBJ2-7	TRBV5-1	CASSSGKPYEQYF	TGCGCCAGCAGCTCCGGGAAACCCTACGAGCAGTACTTC
NA	NA	TRBJ2-1	TRBV6-1	CASAQRGRGYYNEQFF	TGTGCCAGCGCCCAAAGGGGGCGGGGGTACTACAATGAGCAGTTCTTC
NA	TRBD2	TRBJ2-5	TRBV4-1	CASSQDPSGRSETQYF	TGCGCCAGCAGCCAAGATCCTAGCGGGAGATCAGAGACCCAGTACTTC
NA	NA	TRBJ2-1	TRBV9	CASSGGSASEQFF	TGTGCCAGCAGCGGCGGATCGGCTAGTGAGCAGTTCTTC
NA	TRBD1	TRBJ1-4	TRBV6-1	CASSRQGRGTNEKLFF	TGTGCCAGCAGTAGACAGGGGAGGGGAACTAATGAAAAACTGTTTTTT
NA	TRBD2	TRBJ2-1	TRBV20-1	CSASKGLAGSNEQFF	TGCAGTGCTAGTAAAGGACTAGCGGGAAGCAATGAGCAGTTCTTC
NA	TRBD2	TRBJ2-1	TRBV5-1	CASSLMRGAHNEQFF	TGCGCCAGCAGCTTGATGCGGGGGGCCCACAATGAGCAGTTCTTC
NA	NA	TRBJ2-2	TRBV27	CASSLELFF	TGTGCCAGCAGTTTAGAGCTGTTTTTT
few	NA	TRBJ2-7	TRBV20-1	CSATPPGETYEQYF	TGCAGTGCTACCCCCCCAGGGGAAACATACGAGCAGTACTTC
NA	NA	TRBJ1-2	TRBV28	CASTLAQSRGYTF	TGTGCCAGCACCCTGGCGCAGTCGAGGGGCTACACCTTC
few	TRBD2	TRBJ2-1	TRBV7-2	CASSRLAGGGYNEQFF	TGTGCCAGCAGCAGACTAGCGGGAGGAGGGTACAATGAGCAGTTCTTC
NA	NA	TRBJ2-3	TRBV2	CASPRLGQGGADTQYF	TGTGCCAGCCCCCGACTAGGCCAGGGGGGAGCAGATACGCAGTATTTT
NA	TRBD1	TRBJ1-2	TRBV12-3/TRBV12-4	CASSTPGQAEGYTF	TGTGCCAGCAGTACACCGGGACAGGCCGAAGGTTACACCTTC
NA	NA	TRBJ1-2	TRBV20-1	CSALRDHYGYTF	TGCAGTGCTCTTAGGGATCACTATGGCTACACCTTC
NA	NA	TRBJ2-5	TRBV11-2	CASSLEGEWGASTQETQYF	TGTGCCAGCAGCTTAGAGGGCGAATGGGGGGCTAGTACACAAGAGACCCAGTACTTC
NA	TRBD1	TRBJ2-7	TRBV10-1	CASIHGQGGHEQYF	TGCGCCAGCATACACGGACAGGGGGGCCACGAGCAGTACTTC
NA	NA	TRBJ1-1	TRBV27	CASSFKGGSNTEAFF	TGTGCCAGCAGTTTTAAAGGGGGGTCGAACACTGAAGCTTTCTTT
NA	NA	TRBJ1-1	TRBV12-3/TRBV12-4	CASSRTGKPGTEAFF	TGTGCCAGCAGTAGGACGGGGAAACCGGGGACTGAAGCTTTCTTT
NA	NA	TRBJ2-5	TRBV6-5	CASSYSPRRGDKETQYF	TGTGCCAGCAGTTACTCCCCGAGGAGGGGCGACAAAGAGACCCAGTACTTC
many	TRBD2	TRBJ2-1	TRBV10-3	CAISTGTTNEQFF	TGTGCCATCAGCACCGGGACTACGAATGAGCAGTTCTTC
NA	NA	TRBJ2-1	TRBV2	CASSEGTVANEQFF	TGTGCCAGCAGTGAGGGCACAGTGGCCAATGAGCAGTTCTTC
NA	TRBD2	TRBJ2-5	TRBV4-1	CASSQVWAAGGYQETRYF	TGCGCCAGCAGCCAAGTATGGGCCGCGGGGGGGTACCAAGAGACCCGGTACTTC
NA	NA	TRBJ2-7	TRBV5-1	CASSLDGQSSSYEQYF	TGCGCCAGCAGCTTGGACGGGCAGTCGAGCTCCTACGAGCAGTACTTC
once	NA	TRBJ2-1	TRBV27	CASTPKGAGPSGEQFF	TGTGCCAGCACCCCAAAGGGCGCAGGGCCATCGGGTGAGCAGTTCTTC
NA	TRBD1	TRBJ2-1	TRBV14	CASSLIPGQAYNEQFF	TGTGCCAGCAGCCTCATCCCCGGACAGGCCTACAATGAGCAGTTCTTC
NA	NA	TRBJ1-2	TRBV3-1	CASSQGAGALGYTF	TGTGCCAGCAGCCAAGGTGCGGGGGCGCTTGGCTACACCTTC
NA	NA	TRBJ2-7	TRBV25-1	CASSEFTHRDEQYF	TGTGCCAGCAGTGAATTCACCCACAGGGACGAGCAGTACTTC
NA	TRBD2	TRBJ2-1	TRBV12-3/TRBV12-4	CASSLGLAGGRNREQFF	TGTGCCAGCAGTTTGGGACTAGCGGGGGGGCGGAATAGGGAGCAGTTCTTC
NA	NA	TRBJ2-2	TRBV6-1	CVSIQAHRSGTGEQFF	TGTGTCAGCATCCAAGCGCACCGCTCGGGAACCGGGGAGCAGTTTTTT
few	TRBD2	TRBJ2-7	TRBV20-1	CSAYGLARYSYEQYF	TGCAGTGCTTACGGACTAGCGAGATACTCCTACGAGCAGTACTTC
few	NA	TRBJ2-4	TRBV4-1	CASSPILGLNIQYF	TGCGCCAGCAGCCCCATCTTGGGGTTGAACATTCAGTACTTC
NA	TRBD2	TRBJ2-1	TRBV20-1	CSARGGTSLDEQFF	TGCAGTGCTAGAGGGGGGACTAGCTTGGATGAGCAGTTCTTC
NA	NA	TRBJ2-3	TRBV12-3/TRBV12-4	CASSLRGGYTDAQYF	TGTGCCAGCAGTTTAAGGGGGGGGTACACAGATGCGCAGTATTTT
few	TRBD1	TRBJ1-2	TRBV7-9	CASWTGRDYGYTF	TGTGCCAGTTGGACAGGTCGGGACTATGGCTACACCTTC
NA	NA	TRBJ1-1	TRBV29-1	CSVTTSNTEAFF	TGCAGCGTAACGACATCGAACACTGAAGCTTTCTTT
NA	TRBD1	TRBJ1-2	TRBV29-1	CSVDQDRNNYGYTF	TGCAGCGTTGACCAGGACAGGAATAACTATGGCTACACCTTC
NA	NA	TRBJ2-4	TRBV13	CASSLRVGEAKNIQYF	TGTGCCAGCAGCTTAAGGGTAGGAGAGGCCAAAAACATTCAGTACTTC
NA	TRBD2	TRBJ2-5	TRBV20-1	CSARGGLAGPSNEQYF	TGCAGTGCTAGAGGGGGACTAGCGGGGCCTTCTAATGAGCAGTACTTC